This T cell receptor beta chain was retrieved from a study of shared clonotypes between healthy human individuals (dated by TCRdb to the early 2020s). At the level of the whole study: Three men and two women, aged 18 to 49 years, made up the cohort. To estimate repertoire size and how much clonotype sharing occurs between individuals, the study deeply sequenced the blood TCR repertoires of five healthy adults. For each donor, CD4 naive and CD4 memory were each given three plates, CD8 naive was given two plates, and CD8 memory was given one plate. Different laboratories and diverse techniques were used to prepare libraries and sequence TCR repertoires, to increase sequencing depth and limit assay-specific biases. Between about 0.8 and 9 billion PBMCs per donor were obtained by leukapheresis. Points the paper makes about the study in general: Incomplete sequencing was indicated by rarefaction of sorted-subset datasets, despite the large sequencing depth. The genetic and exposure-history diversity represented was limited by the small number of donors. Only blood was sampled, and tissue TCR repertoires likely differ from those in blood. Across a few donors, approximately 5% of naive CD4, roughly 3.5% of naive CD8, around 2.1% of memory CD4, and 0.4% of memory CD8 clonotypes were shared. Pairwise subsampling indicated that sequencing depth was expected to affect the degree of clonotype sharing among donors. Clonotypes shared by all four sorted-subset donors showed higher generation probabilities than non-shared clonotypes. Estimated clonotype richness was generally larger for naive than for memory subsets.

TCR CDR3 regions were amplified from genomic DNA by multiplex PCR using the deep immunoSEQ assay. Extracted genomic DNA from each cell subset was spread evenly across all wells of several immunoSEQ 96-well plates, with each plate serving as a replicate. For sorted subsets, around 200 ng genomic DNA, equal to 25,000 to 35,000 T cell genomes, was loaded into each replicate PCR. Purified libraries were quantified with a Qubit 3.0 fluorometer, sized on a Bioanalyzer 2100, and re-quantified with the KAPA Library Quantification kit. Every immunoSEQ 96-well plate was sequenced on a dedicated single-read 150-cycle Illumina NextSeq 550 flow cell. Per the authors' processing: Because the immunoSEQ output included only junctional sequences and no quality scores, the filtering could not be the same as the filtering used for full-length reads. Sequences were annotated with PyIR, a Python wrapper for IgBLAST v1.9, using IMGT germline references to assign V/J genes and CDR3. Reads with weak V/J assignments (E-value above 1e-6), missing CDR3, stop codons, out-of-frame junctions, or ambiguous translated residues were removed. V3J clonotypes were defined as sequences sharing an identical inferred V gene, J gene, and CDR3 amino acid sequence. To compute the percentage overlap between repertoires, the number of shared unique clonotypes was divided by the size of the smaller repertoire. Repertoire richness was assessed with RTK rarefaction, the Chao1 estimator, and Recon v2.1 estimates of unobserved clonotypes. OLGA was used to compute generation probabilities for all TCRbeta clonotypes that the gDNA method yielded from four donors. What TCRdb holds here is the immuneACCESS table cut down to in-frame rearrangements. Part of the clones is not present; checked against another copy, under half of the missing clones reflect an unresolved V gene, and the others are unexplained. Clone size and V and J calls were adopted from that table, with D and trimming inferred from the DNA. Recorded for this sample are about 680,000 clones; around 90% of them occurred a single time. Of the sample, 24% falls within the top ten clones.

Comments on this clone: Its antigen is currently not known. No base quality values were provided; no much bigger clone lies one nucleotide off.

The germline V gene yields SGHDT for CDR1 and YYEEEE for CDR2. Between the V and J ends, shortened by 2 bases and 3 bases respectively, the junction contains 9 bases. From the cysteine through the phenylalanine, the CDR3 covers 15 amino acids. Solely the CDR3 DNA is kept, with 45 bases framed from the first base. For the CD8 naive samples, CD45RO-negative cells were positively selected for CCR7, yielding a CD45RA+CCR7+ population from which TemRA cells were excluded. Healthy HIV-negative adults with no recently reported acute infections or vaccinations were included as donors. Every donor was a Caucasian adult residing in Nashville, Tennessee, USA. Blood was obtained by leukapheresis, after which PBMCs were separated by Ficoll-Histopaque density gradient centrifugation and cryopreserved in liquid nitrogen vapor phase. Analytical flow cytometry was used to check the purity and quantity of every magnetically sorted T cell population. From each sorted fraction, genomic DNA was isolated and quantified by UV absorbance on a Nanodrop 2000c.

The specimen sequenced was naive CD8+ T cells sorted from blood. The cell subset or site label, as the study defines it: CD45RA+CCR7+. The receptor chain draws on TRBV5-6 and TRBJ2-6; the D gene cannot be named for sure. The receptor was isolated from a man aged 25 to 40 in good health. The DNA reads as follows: TGTGCCAGCAGCTTTGGGCTTGGTGGGGCCAACGTCCTGACTTTC. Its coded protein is CASSFGLGGANVLTF. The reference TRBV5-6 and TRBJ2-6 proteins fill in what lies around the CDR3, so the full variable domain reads DAGVTQSPTHLIKTRGQQVTLRCSPKSGHDTVSWYQQALGQGPQFIFQYYEEEERQRGNFPDRFSGHQFPNYSSELNVNALLLGDSALYLCASSFGLGGANVLTFGAGSRLTVL.